This T cell receptor beta chain was sequenced in a study of blood T cell repertoires in COVID-19. Clones were read by immunoSEQ multiplex PCR, and TCRdb kept only the in-frame ones, dropping some. The sample shows 65,000 to 70,000 clones, about 81% of them seen only once. Germline V gives CDR1 MNHNY, CDR2 SVGAGI (reference sequence). The length of the CDR3 is 15 residues. J gave up 2 bases and V 0 bases, and 1 base lay outside the gene matches. The sequence was collected from a human donor in a cohort sampled during active COVID-19. The specimen sequenced was peripheral blood. V gene TRBV6-6 combines with J gene TRBJ2-1; 7 positions match TRBD2. As DNA, the CDR3 is TGTGCCAGCAGTTACTCGGCGGGGGCCTACAATGAGCAGTTCTTC. This codes for CASSYSAGAYNEQFF.